This T cell receptor beta chain appears in the sequencing data of a study of blood T cell repertoires in COVID-19. Participant-given clinical history determined each cohort assignment. V was trimmed by 3 bases and J by 7 bases, leaving 12 bases between them. Per germline, CDR1 KGHSH and CDR2 LQKENI. CDR3 length: 13 residues. Per the authors' pipeline: The assay estimated nucleated cells by amplifying reference gene primers. Clones were sequenced by immunoSEQ multiplex PCR, and TCRdb holds only the in-frame ones, with some missing. Clone size and the V and J calls come from that table; the DNA yielded D and trimming. The sample has approximately 240,000 clones, under 95% seen once.

This sequence was found in a woman younger than 35 who had recovered from COVID-19. The source material was PBMCs or T cells enriched from blood (not recorded which). The chain combines TRBV18 with TRBJ2-5; possibly TRBD2 for D (5 bases). CDR3 DNA: TGTGCCAGCTCACCCAACCATGGAGGGACCCAGTACTTC. Protein sequence: CASSPNHGGTQYF.